This TCR beta chain was captured by sequencing in a study of CD8+CD57+ T cells in acquired aplastic anemia. On the study more broadly: The DNA of sorted CD4+ and CD8+ cells averaged 3.2 ug.

Genomic DNA, the template, was used for profiling of the TCR beta VDJ and CDR3. TCRdb recomputed calls from the reads with MiXCR, one row per CDR3 protein. The sample contains about 170,000 distinct CDR3 sequences, about three fifths of which appear only once. Germline CDR1 reads SQVTM; CDR2 reads ANQGSEA. J gave up 8 bases and V 3 bases, and 5 bases lay outside the gene matches. The CDR3 totals 12 residues. This chain links TRBV29-1 with TRBJ1-2, with 8 bases aligning to TRBD1. Sample: sorted CD4+, CD8+, or CD8+CD57+ T cells (not recorded which) from PBMCs. The receptor's source is a human donor in good health. The DNA of the CDR3 is TGCAGCGTTGACAAACAGGGGGGAGGCTACACCTTC. It codes for CSVDKQGGGYTF.